Included here is one T cell receptor (beta chain) sequence, with context. The antigen is unknown. The authors reverse transcribed about 0.5 to 1 ug RNA with random hexamers. The immunoSEQ assay covered 54 Vbeta and 13 Jbeta segments for CDR3. TCRdb processed the immunoSEQ multiplex PCR reads anew with MiXCR; each CDR3 protein has one entry. This sample yields 120,000 to 150,000 distinct CDR3 sequences, of which about 95% are seen a single time; over 0.1% belongs to the top ten. The data originate from a study of CD8 T cells in Susac syndrome. Study-wide points: As acknowledged by the study, its TCR sequencing and HLA analysis included a relatively small number of individuals.

In blood CD8+ and CD4+ T cells, TCR beta underwent sequencing. FACS enriched CD8+ TEMRA cells, while bulk CD8+ and CD4+ were negatively isolated. Material: CD4+ T cells from PBMCs. The origin of this receptor is a human donor with multiple sclerosis.

CDR3 coding DNA: TGTGCCAGCAGTTACGAGGGTACCTACGAGCAGTACTTC. Residues: CASSYEGTYEQYF. The chain has TRBV6-5 and TRBJ2-7; tentative D call: TRBD2 (5 bases). V shed 2 bases and J shed 2 bases, with 7 bases lying between them. Looked up from germline, CDR1 is MNHEY and CDR2 is SVGAGI. The CDR3 runs to 13 residues.